This T cell receptor beta chain was recorded in a study of CD8 T cells in ankylosing spondylitis. Overall study results and limits: Existing reports had already noted some motif variants in reactive arthritis synovial fluid and blood.

CDR1 is MNHNS and CDR2 is SASEGT in the germline V gene. V was pared by 7 bases and J by 0 bases, with 6 bases between. This CDR3 is built from 13 residues. Concerning this clonotype: Antigen unknown.

TCRdb independently ran MiXCR on the 5' RACE reads; one entry per CDR3 protein. The sample has roughly 150,000 distinct CDR3 sequences; 30% to 40% are singletons. This sequence originates from a male donor with ankylosing spondylitis. Specimen: synovial fluid, either unsorted or a sorted T cell fraction (not recorded which). The rearrangement links TRBV6-1 to TRBJ2-2; D is undetermined. Written as DNA, the CDR3 is TGTGCCAGCATCTCCGCGAACACCGGGGAGCTGTTTTTT. Protein product: CASISANTGELFF.